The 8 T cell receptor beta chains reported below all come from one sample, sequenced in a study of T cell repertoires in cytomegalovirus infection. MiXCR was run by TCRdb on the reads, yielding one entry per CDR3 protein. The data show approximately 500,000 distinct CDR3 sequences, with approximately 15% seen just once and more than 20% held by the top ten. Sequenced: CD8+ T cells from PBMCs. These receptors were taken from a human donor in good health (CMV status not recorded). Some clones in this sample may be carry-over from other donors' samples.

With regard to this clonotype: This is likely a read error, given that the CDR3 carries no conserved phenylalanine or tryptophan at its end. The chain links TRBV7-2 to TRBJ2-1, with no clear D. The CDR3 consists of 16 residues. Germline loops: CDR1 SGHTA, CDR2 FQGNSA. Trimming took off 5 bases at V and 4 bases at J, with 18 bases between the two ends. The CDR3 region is CASSGLWTQLYNEQFL. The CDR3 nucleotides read TGTGCCAGCAGCGGCCTGTGGACCCAGCTTTACAATGAGCAGTTCTTA.

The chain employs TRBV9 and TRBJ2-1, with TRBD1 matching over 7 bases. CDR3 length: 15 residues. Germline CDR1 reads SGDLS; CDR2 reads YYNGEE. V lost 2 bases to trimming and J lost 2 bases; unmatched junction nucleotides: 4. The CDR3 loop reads CASSVWTGTYNEQFF. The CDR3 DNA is TGTGCCAGCAGCGTCTGGACAGGAACCTACAATGAGCAGTTCTTC.

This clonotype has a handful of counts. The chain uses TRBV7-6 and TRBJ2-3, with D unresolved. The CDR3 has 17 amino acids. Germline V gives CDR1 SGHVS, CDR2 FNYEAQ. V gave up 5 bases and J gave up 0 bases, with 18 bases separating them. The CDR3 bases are TGTGCCAGCAGCCCGCGGATTTCGCACTTAAGCACAGATACGCAGTATTTT. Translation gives CASSPRISHLSTDTQYF.

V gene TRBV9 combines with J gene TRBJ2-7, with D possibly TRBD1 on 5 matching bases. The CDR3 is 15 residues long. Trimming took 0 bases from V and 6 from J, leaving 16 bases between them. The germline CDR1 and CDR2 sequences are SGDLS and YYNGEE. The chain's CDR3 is CASSVGTGLSSEQYF. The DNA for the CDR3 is TGTGCCAGCAGCGTAGGAACAGGCCTCAGCAGCGAGCAGTACTTC.

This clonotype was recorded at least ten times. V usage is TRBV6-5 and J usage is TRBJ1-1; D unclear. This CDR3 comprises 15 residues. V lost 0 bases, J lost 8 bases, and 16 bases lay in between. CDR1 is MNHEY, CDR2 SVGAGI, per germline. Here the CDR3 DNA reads TGTGCCAGCAGTTACTCGTCACAGCTTGGGTCGGAAGCTTTCTTT. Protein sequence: CASSYSSQLGSEAFF.

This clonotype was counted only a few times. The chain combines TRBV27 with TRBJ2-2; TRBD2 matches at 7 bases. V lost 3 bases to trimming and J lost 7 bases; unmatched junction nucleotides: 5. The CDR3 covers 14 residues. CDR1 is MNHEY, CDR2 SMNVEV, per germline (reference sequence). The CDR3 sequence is CASSFGGGGGELFF. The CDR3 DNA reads TGTGCCAGCAGTTTTGGGGGGGGTGGCGGGGAGCTGTTTTTT.

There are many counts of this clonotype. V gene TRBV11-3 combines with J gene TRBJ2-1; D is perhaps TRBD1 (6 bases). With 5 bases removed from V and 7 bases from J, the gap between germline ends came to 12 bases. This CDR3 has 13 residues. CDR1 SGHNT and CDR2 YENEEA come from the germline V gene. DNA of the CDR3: TGTGCCAGCAGCGCCGGACAGTCGAATGAGCAGTTCTTC. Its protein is CASSAGQSNEQFF.

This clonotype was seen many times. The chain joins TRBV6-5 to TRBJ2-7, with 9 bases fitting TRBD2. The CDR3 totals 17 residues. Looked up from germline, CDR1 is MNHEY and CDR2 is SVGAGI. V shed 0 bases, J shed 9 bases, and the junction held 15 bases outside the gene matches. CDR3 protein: CASSYSSLAGTNDGQYF. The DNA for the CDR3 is TGTGCCAGCAGTTACTCGAGCCTAGCGGGAACTAACGACGGGCAGTACTTC.